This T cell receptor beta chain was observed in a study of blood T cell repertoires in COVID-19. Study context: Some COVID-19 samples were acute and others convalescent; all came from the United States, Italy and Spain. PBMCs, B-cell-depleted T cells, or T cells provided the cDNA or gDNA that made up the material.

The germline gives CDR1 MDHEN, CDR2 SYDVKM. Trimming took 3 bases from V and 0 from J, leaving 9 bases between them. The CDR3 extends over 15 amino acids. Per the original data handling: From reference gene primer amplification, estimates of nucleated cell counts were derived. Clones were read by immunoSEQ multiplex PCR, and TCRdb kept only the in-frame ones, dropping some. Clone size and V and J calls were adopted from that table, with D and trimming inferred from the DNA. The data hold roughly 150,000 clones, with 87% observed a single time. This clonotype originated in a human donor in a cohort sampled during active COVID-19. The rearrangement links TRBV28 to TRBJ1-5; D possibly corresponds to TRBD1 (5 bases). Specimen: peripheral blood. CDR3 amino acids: CASSLWQGSNQPQHF. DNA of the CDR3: TGTGCCAGCAGTTTGTGGCAGGGTAGCAATCAGCCCCAGCATTTT.